This T cell receptor (beta chain) emerged from a study of blood T cell repertoires in COVID-19. The CDR3 is made up of 14 amino acids. Germline-derived CDR1 and CDR2 are MNHEY and SVGAGI. After removal of 6 bases from V and 2 bases from J, the junction contained 7 bases not matched to a gene. This clone was detected only once. Generated by immunoSEQ multiplex PCR, the TCRdb table keeps only in-frame clones and is missing some. In the table there are some 100,000 clones, 85% to 90% of which are singletons. The gene calls are TRBV6-5 and TRBJ2-7, with 7 bases aligning to TRBD1. Sequencing used peripheral blood. This sequence was found in a woman between 70 and 85 years old with acute or convalescent COVID-19. CDR3 DNA sequence: TGTGCCAGCAGAGTAGACAGGGCCCCCTACGAGCAGTACTTC. It yields the protein CASRVDRAPYEQYF.